The 23 T cell receptor beta chains presented below share a single source sample, sequenced in a study of OX40 agonist ivuxolimab in advanced cancers. Using immunoSEQ multiplex PCR, the repertoire was profiled, and TCRdb retains in-frame clones only, with some absent. The profile shows 65,000 to 100,000 clones, about 91% of them singletons. The specimen comprised CD4+ or CD8+ T cells sorted from blood, sampled in a trial of the OX40 agonist ivuxolimab. Source of these receptors: an adult with an advanced solid tumor such as melanoma, head and neck, liver or kidney cancer.

This chain links TRBV6-5 with TRBJ2-7; D not resolved. This CDR3 comprises 15 residues. Germline CDR1 is MNHEY and CDR2 is SVGAGI. Trimming removed 4 bases at V and 2 bases at J, with 15 bases between. The chain's CDR3 is CASSSHQGFTYEQYF. CDR3 DNA: TGTGCCAGCAGTTCCCACCAAGGGTTTACCTACGAGCAGTACTTC.

The V gene is TRBV11-3, the J gene TRBJ2-2, with no clear D. The germline CDR1 and CDR2 sequences are SGHNT and YENEEA. The CDR3 runs 13 residues. Trimming left V 4 bases short and J 9 bases short, with 12 bases between. The CDR3 sequence is CASSSGYRRELFF. The CDR3 DNA reads TGTGCCAGCAGCTCCGGGTATCGGAGGGAGCTGTTTTTT.

The J gene is TRBJ2-1, the V gene TRBV28, with D unclear. The CDR3 extends over 12 amino acids. V was clipped by 1 base and J by 7 bases, with 5 bases between them. Germline loops: CDR1 MDHEN, CDR2 SYDVKM. DNA for the CDR3: TGTGCCAGCAGTTTATCTAGAAATGAGCAGTTCTTC. Its translation: CASSLSRNEQFF.

This rearrangement joins TRBV5-1 to TRBJ2-5; the D gene is possibly TRBD1 (6 bases). V was shortened by 4 bases and J by 1 base, with 8 bases between the two germline ends. Per germline, CDR1 SGHRS and CDR2 YFSETQ. This CDR3 has 13 residues. CDR3 in amino acids: CASSGGVQETQYF. The CDR3 nucleotides read TGCGCCAGCAGCGGGGGCGTCCAAGAGACCCAGTACTTC.

The chain uses TRBV28 and TRBJ2-5; weak D call: TRBD2 (6 bases). V was trimmed by 6 bases and J by 2 bases, leaving 16 bases between them. This CDR3 is built from 15 residues. CDR1 and CDR2 from the germline V gene are MDHEN and SYDVKM. CDR3 DNA sequence: TGTGCCAGCAGCCACGGGACTGGGGGGCAAGAGACCCAGTACTTC. Translated: CASSHGTGGQETQYF.

The chain employs TRBV28 and TRBJ1-5, with a weak D call TRBD1 (5 bases). This CDR3 contains 15 residues. Trimming shortened V by 1 base and J by 2 bases, and 9 bases separated the two germline ends. Germline V gene sequence: CDR1 MDHEN, CDR2 SYDVKM. The CDR3 region has the DNA TGTGCCAGCAGTTTATCCGGGGGTCGCAATCAGCCCCAGCATTTT. It specifies CASSLSGGRNQPQHF.

The V call is TRBV19, the J call TRBJ2-5; D is possibly TRBD1 (5 bases). Germline CDR1 LNHDA, CDR2 SQIVND (reference sequence). Trimming cost V 6 bases and J 2 bases, with 19 bases left between them. There are 16 residues in the CDR3. This CDR3 reads CASSGRALFGQETQYF. CDR3 bases: TGTGCCAGTAGCGGCAGGGCTCTTTTTGGACAAGAGACCCAGTACTTC.

The chain employs TRBV9 and TRBJ2-2, with D hard to call. This CDR3 contains 14 residues. V lost 0 bases and J 7 bases, leaving 10 bases between the germline ends. Looked up from germline, CDR1 is SGDLS and CDR2 is YYNGEE. The CDR3 DNA is TGTGCCAGCAGCGTAGAGGGTCCCGGCGGGGAGCTGTTTTTT. It is translated as CASSVEGPGGELFF.

Notes on this clone: At the DNA level, this CDR3 is encoded by other sequences in the same sample as well. The genes are TRBV5-1 and TRBJ2-5; 10 nucleotides agree with TRBD2. V lost 4 bases and J lost 3; bases outside the gene matches: 6. Per germline, CDR1 SGHRS and CDR2 YFSETQ. CDR3 length equals 15 residues. Written as DNA, the CDR3 is TGCGCCAGCAGCAGAGGAACTAGCGGGAAAGAGACCCAGTACTTC. Amino acid sequence: CASSRGTSGKETQYF.

The chain is built from TRBV5-1 and TRBJ1-2; D is uncertain. Germline loops: CDR1 SGHRS, CDR2 YFSETQ. V lost 3 bases and J 2 bases, leaving 11 bases between the germline ends. CDR3 length: 14 amino acids. The CDR3 nucleotides read TGCGCCAGCAGCTCGGGTGTGTTGAACTATGGCTACACCTTC. Translating it yields CASSSGVLNYGYTF.

This chain joins TRBV10-3 and TRBJ2-5; 8 bases are a match to TRBD2. J was trimmed by 5 bases and V by 5 bases; bases with no gene match: 19. The CDR3 contains 18 residues. Germline lookup yields CDR1 ENHRY and CDR2 SYGVKD. CDR3 nucleotides: TGTGCCATCAGTCGGGGGGGGCGTGGATTGAGGCCTCGGGAGACCCAGTACTTC. Translating it yields CAISRGGRGLRPRETQYF.

There are a few counts of this clone. V and J are TRBV6-1 and TRBJ1-5; D call uncertain. V was shortened by 4 bases and J by 4 bases, with 17 bases between the two germline ends. This CDR3 contains 16 residues. The germline V gene encodes CDR1 MNHNS and CDR2 SASEGT. The CDR3 here is CASSALPGTTNQPQHF. The CDR3 nucleotides read TGTGCCAGCAGTGCGCTACCGGGAACAACAAATCAGCCCCAGCATTTT.

This clone was seen once. V is TRBV28 and J is TRBJ1-4; TRBD1 might be the D (6 bases). The V end lost 5 bases, the J end lost 7 bases, and 14 bases lay between the germline ends. CDR1 MDHEN and CDR2 SYDVKM come from the germline V gene. This CDR3 has 14 amino acids. CDR3 DNA: TGTGCCAGCAGTGTCGGGACAACGAGTGAAAAACTGTTTTTT. It is translated as CASSVGTTSEKLFF.

V usage is TRBV7-8 and J usage is TRBJ2-3; 10 bases fit TRBD2. This CDR3 is built from 16 residues. Looked up from germline, CDR1 is SGHVS and CDR2 is FQNEAQ. The V gene end was trimmed by 1 base and the J gene end by 6 bases; junction bases not matched to a gene: 7. This CDR3 is CASSLEAGGPGDTQYF. CDR3 bases: TGTGCCAGCAGCTTAGAAGCGGGAGGGCCCGGGGATACGCAGTATTTT.

The genes are TRBV7-2 and TRBJ2-3; 8 bases match TRBD2. This CDR3 region has 12 residues. With V trimmed by 4 bases and J by 9 bases, 3 bases remained unmatched. From germline, CDR1 is SGHTA and CDR2 FQGNSA. CDR3 DNA: TGTGCCAGCAGCTCAGCGGGAGAGACGCAGTATTTT. This translates into CASSSAGETQYF.

The rearrangement uses TRBV5-4 and TRBJ2-2; a possible D gene is TRBD2 (6 bases). Trimming stripped 4 bases from V and 4 bases from J, with 14 bases between. Looked up from germline, CDR1 is SGHNT and CDR2 is YYREEE (reference sequence). There are 15 residues in the CDR3. The CDR3 region has the DNA TGTGCCAGCAGCCTCGGGGGAGCGATCACCGGGGAGCTGTTTTTT. Protein sequence: CASSLGGAITGELFF.

The sample holds one count of this clone. The chain recombines TRBV10-3 with TRBJ2-6; the D is unclear. The V end was cut by 0 bases, the J end by 1 base, with 10 bases between. CDR1 ENHRY and CDR2 SYGVKD come from the germline V gene. The CDR3 is 17 amino acids. The CDR3 region has the DNA TGTGCCATCAGTGAGTCGAATGTAGGGTCTGGGGCCAACGTCCTGACTTTC. Amino acids: CAISESNVGSGANVLTF.

This clone is a singleton in its sample. The rearrangement joins TRBV4-1 to TRBJ1-1; D is undetermined. Germline values: CDR1 MGHRA, CDR2 YSYEKL. This CDR3 contains 12 residues. V gave up 0 bases and J gave up 9 bases, with 8 bases separating them. The CDR3 here is CASSQDRVKAFF. The DNA of the CDR3 is TGCGCCAGCAGCCAAGATAGGGTTAAAGCTTTCTTT.

The gene calls are TRBV5-1 and TRBJ1-2; D is unresolved. Trimming took off 0 bases at V and 6 bases at J, with 6 bases between the two ends. CDR1 and CDR2 (germline): SGHRS, YFSETQ. The CDR3 is made up of 12 amino acids. In DNA, the CDR3 is TGCGCCAGCAGCTTGGGGGTTCATGGCTACACCTTC. It is translated as CASSLGVHGYTF.

This rearrangement joins TRBV2 to TRBJ2-7, with D unclear. V lost 2 bases to trimming and J lost 2 bases, with 13 bases between them. From germline, CDR1 is SNHLY and CDR2 FYNNEI. CDR3 length: 15 amino acids. The CDR3 DNA is TGTGCCAGCAGTGAACAATCTACAAGGGCCTACGAGCAGTACTTC. Translation gives CASSEQSTRAYEQYF.

This clone was found a few times. This rearrangement joins TRBV5-1 to TRBJ2-1, with D maybe TRBD2 (7 bases). V lost 4 bases to trimming and J lost 4 bases, with 18 bases between them. The germline CDR1 and CDR2 sequences are SGHRS and YFSETQ. The CDR3 contains 16 residues. CDR3 amino acids: CASSTPRGGGYNEQFF. The CDR3 region has the DNA TGCGCCAGCAGCACACCCCGAGGGGGGGGGTACAATGAGCAGTTCTTC.

The V gene is TRBV11-2, the J gene TRBJ2-5; tentatively, D is TRBD2 (6 bases). Per germline, CDR1 SGHAT and CDR2 FQNNGV. Trimming took off 6 bases at V and 2 bases at J, with 10 bases between the two ends. The CDR3 runs 13 residues. CDR3 nucleotides: TGTGCCAGCAGGGGGGGAGTTCAAGAGACCCAGTACTTC. It translates to CASRGGVQETQYF.

This clone has a single count. CDR3 loop: CASKREGRVDTQYF. CDR3 nucleotides: TGTGCCTCCAAGCGGGAGGGCCGGGTAGATACGCAGTATTTT. The chain employs TRBV10-3 and TRBJ2-3; 10 nucleotides align to TRBD2. CDR1 ENHRY and CDR2 SYGVKD come from the germline V gene. The CDR3 extends over 14 amino acids. The V gene end was trimmed by 11 bases and the J gene end by 5 bases; junction bases not matched to a gene: 10.